Sequencing of this TCR beta chain was carried out in a study of T cell responses to AZD1222 COVID-19 vaccine. Whole-study context: Pooling of second doses given at about 4 or about 12 weeks was done.

Study conclusions and caveats: Baseline seropositivity occurred in only 5 to 7 AZD1222 recipients. The donor cohort was predominantly white British with a female majority, and clonal diversity may have been underestimated. In the spike-specific TCR repertoire, nearly half reportedly target unmutated variant regions.

A note on this clone: Antigen unknown.

Germline CDR1 and CDR2: SEHNR and FQNEAQ (reference sequence). Germline trimming cut 1 base from V and 5 bases from J; bases unmatched to any gene: 7. The length of the CDR3 is 16 residues. Here immunoSEQ multiplex PCR was the method, and the copy in TCRdb shows in-frame clones only, minus some. The data show over 150,000 clones, 90% seen once. The source is an adult in good health. This chain joins TRBV7-9 and TRBJ2-5, with 10 positions matching TRBD2. Sample: peripheral blood, taken on day 0 of AZD1222 vaccination. The CDR3 nucleotides are TGTGCCAGCAGCTTAGTGGCTAGCGGGGGAGTGGAGACCCAGTACTTC. Protein: CASSLVASGGVETQYF.